The 19 T cell receptor beta chains presented below share a single source sample, sequenced in a study of T cell responses to AZD1222 COVID-19 vaccine. Sequencing was performed with immunoSEQ multiplex PCR; in TCRdb, only in-frame clones are kept and a portion is missing. The sample has 100,000 to 150,000 clones, 90% seen once. The material was peripheral blood, obtained on day 0 of MenACWY control vaccination. The receptors come from an adult in good health.

The chain is built from TRBV29-1 and TRBJ1-1; TRBD1 matches at 7 bases. The CDR3 contains 15 residues. The germline V gene encodes CDR1 SQVTM and CDR2 ANQGSEA. Unmatched junction bases numbered 13, after V lost 8 bases and J lost 1 base. The CDR3 DNA is TGCAGCACTGAAACCCAGGGACAGAGGAACACTGAAGCTTTCTTT. Translating it yields CSTETQGQRNTEAFF.

The CDR3 coding sequence is TGCGCCAGCAGCCGTCGGGCGGGGGGTGACATGGAGACCCAGTACTTC. Amino acid sequence: CASSRRAGGDMETQYF. The chain has TRBV5-1 and TRBJ2-5; 8 nucleotides agree with TRBD2. The J segment lost 5 bases and the V segment lost 4 bases, leaving 13 bases of the junction unmatched. The CDR3 has 16 amino acids. In germline, CDR1 is SGHRS, CDR2 YFSETQ.

This rearrangement joins TRBV27 to TRBJ2-4, with a possible D match to TRBD1 (6 bases). The V gene lost 3 bases and the J gene lost 3 bases, with 15 bases spanning the gap. The CDR3 has 16 amino acids. Germline CDR1 is MNHEY and CDR2 is SMNVEV (reference sequence). The CDR3 sequence is CASSLTGTTVKNIQYF. The CDR3 DNA follows: TGTGCCAGCAGTTTGACAGGAACGACCGTCAAAAACATTCAGTACTTC.

The chain employs TRBV5-1 and TRBJ1-1; D remains unclear. The length of the CDR3 is 15 residues. Trimming removed 4 bases at V and 1 base at J, with 14 bases between. Germline CDR1 is SGHRS and CDR2 is YFSETQ. CDR3 protein: CASSPDSRGNTEAFF. CDR3 bases: TGCGCCAGCAGCCCGGATAGCCGAGGGAACACTGAAGCTTTCTTT.

The chain has TRBV4-2 and TRBJ2-7, with unresolved D. Germline V gene lookup returns CDR1 LGHNA and CDR2 YNFKEQ. This CDR3 is built from 14 residues. Deletions cut 2 bases from V and 1 base from J, with 9 bases between. This CDR3 reads CASSQRDLSYEQYF. CDR3 DNA sequence: TGTGCCAGCAGCCAAAGGGATCTGTCCTACGAGCAGTACTTC.

The chain joins TRBV7-9 to TRBJ1-2; 7 bases are a match to TRBD1. The ends lost 1 base at V and 6 bases at J; junction bases unmatched: 8. The germline V gene has CDR1 SEHNR and CDR2 FQNEAQ (reference sequence). The CDR3 loop spans 15 amino acids. The CDR3 DNA follows: TGTGCCAGCAGCTTAGAACGACAGGGCCCCCATGGCTACACCTTC. Protein sequence: CASSLERQGPHGYTF.

This chain joins TRBV7-9 and TRBJ1-2, with TRBD1 as a possible D gene (5 bases). This CDR3 has 14 amino acids. The V and J ends lost 3 bases and 5 bases respectively, with 13 bases between them. Germline V CDR1 and CDR2: SEHNR, FQNEAQ (reference sequence). The DNA of the CDR3 is TGTGCCAGCAGCTTGTTTAGGGCAGGGTATGGCTACACCTTC. Encoded protein: CASSLFRAGYGYTF.

The rearrangement links TRBV5-6 to TRBJ2-3, with D uncertain. The V gene lost 4 bases and the J gene lost 4 bases, with 4 bases spanning the gap. The CDR3 consists of 11 residues. CDR1 is SGHDT, CDR2 YYEEEE, per germline. The CDR3 region is CASSISDTQYF. CDR3 nucleotide sequence: TGTGCCAGCAGCATATCAGATACGCAGTATTTT.

The gene calls are TRBV4-1 and TRBJ1-4, with a tentative D call TRBD1 (5 bases). This CDR3 spans 15 amino acids. The V and J ends lost 5 bases and 8 bases respectively, with 18 bases between them. Per germline, CDR1 MGHRA and CDR2 YSYEKL. The CDR3: CASSAQGTRFEKLFF. CDR3 sequence (DNA): TGCGCCAGCAGCGCTCAGGGAACTAGGTTCGAAAAACTGTTTTTT.

The V and J genes are TRBV7-2 and TRBJ2-5, with 11 nucleotides matching TRBD2. V gave up 5 bases and J gave up 9 bases; unmatched junction bases: 17. The length of the CDR3 is 17 residues. Germline CDR1 reads SGHTA; CDR2 reads FQGNSA. The CDR3 coding sequence is TGTGCCAGCAGCCCCCCCGGGCTAGCGGGGGGATCTAGGGCCCAGTACTTC. This gives the protein CASSPPGLAGGSRAQYF.

The rearrangement uses TRBV7-3 and TRBJ2-1, with 9 nucleotides matching TRBD1. Germline CDR1 is SGHTA and CDR2 is FQGTGA. The CDR3 is made up of 15 amino acids. Losses at the gene ends were 6 bases for V and 6 bases for J; bases not matched to a gene: 9. The CDR3, as DNA: TGTGCCAGCAGAGCCGGGACAGGGCCCGGCAATGAGCAGTTCTTC. It specifies CASRAGTGPGNEQFF.

The V and J genes are TRBV15 and TRBJ1-6; TRBD1 aligns across 9 bases. V was pared by 3 bases and J by 7 bases, with 10 bases of the junction left unmatched. CDR3 length: 17 residues. Germline values: CDR1 LNHNV, CDR2 YYDKDF (reference sequence). In nucleotides, the CDR3 is TGTGCCACCAGCAGCCCCGGGACAGGGTCCGAGAATTCACCCCTCCACTTT. Encoded protein: CATSSPGTGSENSPLHF. Full variable domain (rest looked up from reference TRBV15 and TRBJ1-6): DAMVIQNPRYQVTQFGKPVTLSCSQTLNHNVMYWYQQKSSQAPKLLFHYYDKDFNNEADTPDNFQSRRPNTSFCFLDIRSPGLGDTAMYLCATSSPGTGSENSPLHFGNGTRLTVT.

The CDR3 is CASSSIQGSHSPLHF. In DNA form, the CDR3 reads TGTGCCAGCAGCTCGATACAGGGTTCCCATTCACCCCTCCACTTT. The chain joins TRBV7-9 to TRBJ1-6; D perhaps matches TRBD1 (6 bases). Looked up from germline, CDR1 is SEHNR and CDR2 is FQNEAQ (reference sequence). Trimming left V 4 bases short and J 8 bases short, with 15 bases between. This CDR3 contains 15 residues.

The gene calls are TRBV5-1 and TRBJ2-7; 14 positions match TRBD2. Per germline, CDR1 SGHRS and CDR2 YFSETQ. The J segment lost 5 bases and the V segment lost 4 bases, leaving 17 bases of the junction unmatched. CDR3 length equals 19 residues. The CDR3 is CASSHRDRGLAGATDEQYF. CDR3 in DNA: TGCGCCAGCAGCCACCGGGACAGGGGACTAGCGGGAGCCACGGACGAGCAGTACTTC.

This rearrangement joins TRBV24-1 to TRBJ2-1; 10 nucleotides match TRBD2. J was trimmed by 6 bases and V by 1 base; bases with no gene match: 8. The CDR3 has 17 residues. CDR1 KGHDR and CDR2 SFDVKD come from the germline V gene. CDR3 nucleotide sequence: TGTGCCACCAGTGATTTCCAGCGGGAGGGGTCTCGCAATGAGCAGTTCTTC. Residues: CATSDFQREGSRNEQFF.

This rearrangement joins TRBV19 to TRBJ1-5; D is undetermined. Trimming removed 6 bases at V and 0 bases at J, with 15 bases between. Looked up from germline, CDR1 is LNHDA and CDR2 is SQIVND (reference sequence). The CDR3 runs 16 residues. Here the CDR3 reads CASSLGLQYSNQPQHF. In DNA, the CDR3 is TGTGCCAGTAGCTTAGGCCTGCAATATAGCAATCAGCCCCAGCATTTT.

The J gene is TRBJ2-7, the V gene TRBV28; D gene ambiguous. V gave up 6 bases and J gave up 5 bases, with 5 bases separating them. Per germline, CDR1 MDHEN and CDR2 SYDVKM. The CDR3 totals 10 residues. CDR3 residues: CASRANEQYF. CDR3 bases: TGTGCCAGCAGGGCTAACGAGCAGTACTTC.

V usage is TRBV7-2 and J usage is TRBJ2-3; 8 bases agree with TRBD1. Unmatched junction bases numbered 14, after V lost 6 bases and J lost 3 bases. Germline V CDR1 and CDR2: SGHTA, FQGNSA. The CDR3 consists of 17 residues. The CDR3 sequence is CASREGQGMMVTDTQYF. CDR3 nucleotide sequence: TGTGCCAGCAGGGAAGGACAGGGCATGATGGTGACAGATACGCAGTATTTT.

The chain links TRBV3-1 (or the pseudogene TRBV3-2) to TRBJ2-2; 7 nucleotides match TRBD1. The CDR3 runs to 15 residues. Trimming cost V 4 bases and J 6 bases; bases outside gene matches: 8. CDR1 LGHDT and CDR2 YNNKEL come from the germline V gene (reference sequence). The chain's CDR3 is CASSPQDRDAGELFF. The DNA of the CDR3 is TGTGCCAGCAGCCCACAAGACAGGGACGCCGGGGAGCTGTTTTTT.